This entry lists 3 T cell receptor beta chains sequenced from one sample in a study of blood T cell repertoires in COVID-19. Assay used: immunoSEQ multiplex PCR; TCRdb lists only in-frame clones, some missing. The repertoire holds under 250,000 clones, with roughly 84% as singletons. The specimen was peripheral blood. The receptors come from a man in his fifties or sixties with active or convalescent COVID-19.

DNA for the CDR3: TGTGCCACGACCCCAGGGAGGGGCCACGGAGATACGCAGTATTTT. Its protein is CATTPGRGHGDTQYF. This chain uses TRBV27 with TRBJ2-3; 7 bases are a match to TRBD2. Germline lookup yields CDR1 MNHEY and CDR2 SMNVEV (reference sequence). Germline trimming cut 10 bases from V and 5 bases from J; bases unmatched to any gene: 15. The CDR3 is 15 amino acids.

V and J are TRBV4-1 and TRBJ2-1; TRBD2 aligns across 16 bases. Per the germline V gene, CDR1 is MGHRA and CDR2 is YSYEKL. The J segment lost 12 bases and the V segment lost 4 bases, leaving 15 bases of the junction unmatched. This CDR3 spans 18 amino acids. In DNA form, the CDR3 reads TGCGCCAGCAGCCCGGGACTAGCGGGGGGGCCTGGTCGGATGGGGCAGTTCTTC. Protein product: CASSPGLAGGPGRMGQFF.

This clone is a singleton in its sample. The CDR3 is CASSVPGIENTEAFF. The CDR3 nucleotides are TGTGCCAGCAGCGTCCCCGGGATAGAGAACACTGAAGCTTTCTTT. The rearrangement uses TRBV28 and TRBJ1-1; no reliable D call. Germline V gene lookup returns CDR1 MDHEN and CDR2 SYDVKM. Between the trimmed V and J ends, which lost 6 bases and 1 base, there was a span of 15 bases. The CDR3 spans 15 residues.